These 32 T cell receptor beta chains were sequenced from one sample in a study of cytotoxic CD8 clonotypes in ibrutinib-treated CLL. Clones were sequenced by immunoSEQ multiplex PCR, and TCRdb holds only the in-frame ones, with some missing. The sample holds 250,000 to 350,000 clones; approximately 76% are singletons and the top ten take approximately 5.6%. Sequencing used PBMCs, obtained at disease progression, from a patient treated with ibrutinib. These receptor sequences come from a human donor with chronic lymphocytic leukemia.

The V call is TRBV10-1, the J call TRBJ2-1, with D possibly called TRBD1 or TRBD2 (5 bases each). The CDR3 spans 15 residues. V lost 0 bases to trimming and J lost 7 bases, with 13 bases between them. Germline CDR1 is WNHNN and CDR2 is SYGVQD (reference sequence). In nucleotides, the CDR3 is TGCGCCAGCAGTGAGTCTGGGCAGGGACGGAATGAGCAGTTCTTC. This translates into CASSESGQGRNEQFF.

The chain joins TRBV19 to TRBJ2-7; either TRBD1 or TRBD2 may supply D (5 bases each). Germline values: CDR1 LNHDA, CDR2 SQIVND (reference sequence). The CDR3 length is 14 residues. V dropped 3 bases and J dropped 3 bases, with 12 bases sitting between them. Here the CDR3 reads CASSMGLGGYEQYF. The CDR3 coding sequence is TGTGCCAGTAGTATGGGGCTTGGGGGCTACGAGCAGTACTTC.

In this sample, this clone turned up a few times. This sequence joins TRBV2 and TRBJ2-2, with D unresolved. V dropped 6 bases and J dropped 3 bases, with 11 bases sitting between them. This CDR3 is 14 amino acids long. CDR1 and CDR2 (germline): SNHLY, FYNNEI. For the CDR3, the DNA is TGTGCCAGCAGCCGAGAAGGTCACACCGGGGAGCTGTTTTTT. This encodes CASSREGHTGELFF.

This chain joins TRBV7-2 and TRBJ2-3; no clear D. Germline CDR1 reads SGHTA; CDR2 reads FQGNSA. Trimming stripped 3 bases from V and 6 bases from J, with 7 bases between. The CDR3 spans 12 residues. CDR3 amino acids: CASSFRADTQYF. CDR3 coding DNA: TGTGCCAGCAGCTTTAGGGCGGATACGCAGTATTTT.

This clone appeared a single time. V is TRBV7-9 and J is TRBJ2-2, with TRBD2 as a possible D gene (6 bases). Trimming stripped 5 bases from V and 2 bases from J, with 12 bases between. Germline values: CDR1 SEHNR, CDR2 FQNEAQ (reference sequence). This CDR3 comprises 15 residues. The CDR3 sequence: CASSPTDYNTGELFF. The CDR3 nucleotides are TGTGCCAGCAGCCCTACGGACTACAACACCGGGGAGCTGTTTTTT.

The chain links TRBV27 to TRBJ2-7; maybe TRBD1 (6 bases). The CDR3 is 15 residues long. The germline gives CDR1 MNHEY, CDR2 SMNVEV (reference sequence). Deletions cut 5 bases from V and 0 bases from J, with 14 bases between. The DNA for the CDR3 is TGTGCCAGCAGTCCCCACGGGACACCCTCCTACGAGCAGTACTTC. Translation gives CASSPHGTPSYEQYF.

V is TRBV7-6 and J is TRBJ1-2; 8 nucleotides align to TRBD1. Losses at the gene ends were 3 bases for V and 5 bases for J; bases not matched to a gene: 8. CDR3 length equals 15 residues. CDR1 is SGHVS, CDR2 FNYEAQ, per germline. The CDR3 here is CASSLRQGPVYGYTF. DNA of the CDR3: TGTGCCAGCAGCTTGAGACAGGGGCCCGTGTATGGCTACACCTTC.

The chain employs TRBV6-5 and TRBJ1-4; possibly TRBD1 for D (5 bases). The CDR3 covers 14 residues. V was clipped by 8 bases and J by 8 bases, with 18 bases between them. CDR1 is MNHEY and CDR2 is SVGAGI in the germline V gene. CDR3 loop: CASGQGEVAEKLFF. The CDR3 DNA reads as TGTGCCAGCGGCCAGGGTGAGGTTGCGGAAAAACTGTTTTTT.

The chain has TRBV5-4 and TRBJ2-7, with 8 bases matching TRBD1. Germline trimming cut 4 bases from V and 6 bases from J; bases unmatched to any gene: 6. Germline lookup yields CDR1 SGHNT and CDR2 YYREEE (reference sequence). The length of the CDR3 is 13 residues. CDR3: CASSSGQGGEQYF. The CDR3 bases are TGTGCCAGCAGCAGCGGACAGGGTGGCGAGCAGTACTTC. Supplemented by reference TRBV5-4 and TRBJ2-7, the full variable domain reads ETGVTQSPTHLIKTRGQQVTLRCSSQSGHNTVSWYQQALGQGPQFIFQYYREEENGRGNFPPRFSGLQFPNYSSELNVNALELDDSALYLCASSSGQGGEQYFGPGTRLTVT.

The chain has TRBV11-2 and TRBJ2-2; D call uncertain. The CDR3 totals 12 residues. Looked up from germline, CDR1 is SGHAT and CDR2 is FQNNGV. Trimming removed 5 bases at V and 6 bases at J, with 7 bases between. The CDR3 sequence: CASSPRPGELFF. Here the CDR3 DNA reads TGTGCCAGCAGCCCTCGGCCCGGGGAGCTGTTTTTT.

The CDR3 region has the DNA TGTGCCAGCAGTTACTCAAACATTCAGTACTTC. Translated, it gives CASSYSNIQYF. This sequence joins TRBV6-6 and TRBJ2-4; D ambiguous. The V end was cut by 0 bases, the J end by 6 bases, with 0 bases between. Germline V lookup: CDR1 MNHNY, CDR2 SVGAGI (reference sequence). This CDR3 is built from 11 residues.

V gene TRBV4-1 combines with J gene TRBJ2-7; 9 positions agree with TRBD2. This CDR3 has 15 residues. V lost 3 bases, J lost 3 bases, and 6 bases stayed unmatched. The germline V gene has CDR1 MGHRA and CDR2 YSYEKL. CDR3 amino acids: CASSHSSGGIYEQYF. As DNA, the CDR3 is TGCGCCAGCAGCCACAGTAGCGGGGGTATCTACGAGCAGTACTTC.

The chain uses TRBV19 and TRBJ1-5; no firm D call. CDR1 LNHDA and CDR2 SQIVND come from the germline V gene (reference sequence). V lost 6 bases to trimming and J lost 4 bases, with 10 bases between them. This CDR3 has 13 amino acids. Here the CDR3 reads CASRLAVNQPQHF. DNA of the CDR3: TGTGCCAGTAGGCTGGCAGTGAATCAGCCCCAGCATTTT.

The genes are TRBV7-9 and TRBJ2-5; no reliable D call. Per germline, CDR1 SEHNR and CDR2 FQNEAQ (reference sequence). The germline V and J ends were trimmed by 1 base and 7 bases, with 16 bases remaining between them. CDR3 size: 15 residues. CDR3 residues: CASSLGSVTPSTQYF. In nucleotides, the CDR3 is TGTGCCAGCAGCTTAGGCAGCGTAACCCCCTCGACCCAGTACTTC. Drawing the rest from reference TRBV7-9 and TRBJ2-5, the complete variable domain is DTGVSQNPRHKITKRGQNVTFRCDPISEHNRLYWYRQTLGQGPEFLTYFQNEAQLEKSRLLSDRFSAERPKGSFSTLEIQRTEQGDSAMYLCASSLGSVTPSTQYFGPGTRLLVL.

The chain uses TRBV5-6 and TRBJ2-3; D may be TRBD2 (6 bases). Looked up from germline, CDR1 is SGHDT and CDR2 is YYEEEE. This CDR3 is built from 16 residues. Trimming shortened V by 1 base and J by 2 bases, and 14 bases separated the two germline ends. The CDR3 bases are TGTGCCAGCAGCTTGTATCGGGAGATAGACACAGATACGCAGTATTTT. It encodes CASSLYREIDTDTQYF.

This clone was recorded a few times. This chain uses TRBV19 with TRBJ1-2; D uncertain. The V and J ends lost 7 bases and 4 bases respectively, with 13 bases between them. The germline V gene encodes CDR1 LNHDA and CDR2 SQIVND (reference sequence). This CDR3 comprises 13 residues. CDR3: CASNPGRLYGYTF. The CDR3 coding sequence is TGTGCCAGTAACCCGGGAAGACTCTATGGCTACACCTTC.

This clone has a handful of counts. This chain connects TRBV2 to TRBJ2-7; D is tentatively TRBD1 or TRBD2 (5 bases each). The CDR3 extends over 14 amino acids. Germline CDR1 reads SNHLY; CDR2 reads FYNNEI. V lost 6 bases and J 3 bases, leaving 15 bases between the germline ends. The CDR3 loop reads CASSSPGRNYEQYF. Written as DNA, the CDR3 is TGTGCCAGCAGCTCTCCGGGACGGAACTACGAGCAGTACTTC.

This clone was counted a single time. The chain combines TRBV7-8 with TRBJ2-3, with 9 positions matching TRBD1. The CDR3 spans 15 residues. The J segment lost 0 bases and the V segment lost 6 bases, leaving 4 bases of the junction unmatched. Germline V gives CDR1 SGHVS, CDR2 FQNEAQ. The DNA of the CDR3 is TGTGCCAGCAGGGGGGACAGGGATAGCACAGATACGCAGTATTTT. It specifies CASRGDRDSTDTQYF.

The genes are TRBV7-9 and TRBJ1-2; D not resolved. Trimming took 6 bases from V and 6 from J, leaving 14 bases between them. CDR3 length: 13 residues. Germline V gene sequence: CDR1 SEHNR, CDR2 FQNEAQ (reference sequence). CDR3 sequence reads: CASRGWLSDGYTF. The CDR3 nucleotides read TGTGCCAGCAGAGGGTGGCTAAGTGATGGCTACACCTTC.

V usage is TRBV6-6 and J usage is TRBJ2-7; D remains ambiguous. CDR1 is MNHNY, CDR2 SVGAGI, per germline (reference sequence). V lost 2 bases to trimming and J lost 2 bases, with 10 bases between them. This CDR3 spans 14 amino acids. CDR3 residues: CASSYDGQTYEQYF. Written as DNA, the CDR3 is TGTGCCAGCAGTTACGATGGCCAAACCTACGAGCAGTACTTC.

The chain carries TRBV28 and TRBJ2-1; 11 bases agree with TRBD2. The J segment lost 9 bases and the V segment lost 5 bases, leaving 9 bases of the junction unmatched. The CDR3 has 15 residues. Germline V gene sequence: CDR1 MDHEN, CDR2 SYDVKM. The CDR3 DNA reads TGTGCCAGCAGTGTAGCGGGAGGGTTCTCCATTGAGCAGTTCTTC. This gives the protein CASSVAGGFSIEQFF.

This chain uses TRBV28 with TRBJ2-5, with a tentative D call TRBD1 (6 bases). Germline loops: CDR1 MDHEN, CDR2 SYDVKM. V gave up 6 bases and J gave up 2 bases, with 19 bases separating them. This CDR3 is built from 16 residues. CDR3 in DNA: TGTGCCAGCAGGTTGAGCAGCCTTGGACAGCAAGAGACCCAGTACTTC. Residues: CASRLSSLGQQETQYF.

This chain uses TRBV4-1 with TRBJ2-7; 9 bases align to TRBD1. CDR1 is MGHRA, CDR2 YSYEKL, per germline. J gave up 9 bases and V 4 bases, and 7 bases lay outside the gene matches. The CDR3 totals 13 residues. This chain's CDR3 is CASSPQGAHWQYF. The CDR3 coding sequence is TGCGCCAGCAGCCCACAGGGGGCGCACTGGCAGTACTTC.

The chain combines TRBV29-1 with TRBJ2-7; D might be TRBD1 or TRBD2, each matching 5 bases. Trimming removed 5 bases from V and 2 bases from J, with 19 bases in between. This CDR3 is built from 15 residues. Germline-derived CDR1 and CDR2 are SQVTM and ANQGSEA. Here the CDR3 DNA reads TGCAGCGTTCTCCCGGGGCCCCGTAAACCCTACGAGCAGTACTTC. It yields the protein CSVLPGPRKPYEQYF.

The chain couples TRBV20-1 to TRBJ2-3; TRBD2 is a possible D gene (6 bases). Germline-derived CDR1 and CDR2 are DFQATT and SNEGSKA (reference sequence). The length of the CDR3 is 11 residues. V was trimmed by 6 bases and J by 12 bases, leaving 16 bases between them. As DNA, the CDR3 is TGCAGTGCCGCCCCGGGGGAAGAACAGTATTTT. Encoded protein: CSAAPGEEQYF.

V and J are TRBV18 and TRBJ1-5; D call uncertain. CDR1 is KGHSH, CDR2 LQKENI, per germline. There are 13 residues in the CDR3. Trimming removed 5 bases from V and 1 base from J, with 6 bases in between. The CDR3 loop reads CASSSMSNQPQHF. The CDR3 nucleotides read TGTGCCAGCTCAAGTATGAGCAATCAGCCCCAGCATTTT.

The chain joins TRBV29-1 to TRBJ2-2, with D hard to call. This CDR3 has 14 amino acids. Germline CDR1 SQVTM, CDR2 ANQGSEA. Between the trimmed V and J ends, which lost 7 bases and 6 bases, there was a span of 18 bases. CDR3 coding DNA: TGCAGCGCTGGGCCTCGCTTAATGCCCGGGGAGCTGTTTTTT. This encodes CSAGPRLMPGELFF.

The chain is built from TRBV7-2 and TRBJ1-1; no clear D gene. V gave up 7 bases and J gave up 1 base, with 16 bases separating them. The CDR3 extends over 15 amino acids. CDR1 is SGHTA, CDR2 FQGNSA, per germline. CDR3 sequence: CASTPVAERNTEAFF. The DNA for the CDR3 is TGTGCCAGCACCCCTGTCGCGGAGAGGAACACTGAAGCTTTCTTT. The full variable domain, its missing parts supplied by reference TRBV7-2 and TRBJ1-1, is GAGVSQSPSNKVTEKGKDVELRCDPISGHTALYWYRQSLGQGLEFLIYFQGNSAPDKSGLPSDRFSAERTGGSVSTLTIQRTQQEDSAVYLCASTPVAERNTEAFFGQGTRLTVV.

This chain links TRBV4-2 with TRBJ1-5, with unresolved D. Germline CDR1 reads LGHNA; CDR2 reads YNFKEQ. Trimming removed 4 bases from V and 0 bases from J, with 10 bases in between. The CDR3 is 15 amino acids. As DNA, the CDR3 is TGTGCCAGCAGCCTATCAGGAGGTAGCAATCAGCCCCAGCATTTT. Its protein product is CASSLSGGSNQPQHF.

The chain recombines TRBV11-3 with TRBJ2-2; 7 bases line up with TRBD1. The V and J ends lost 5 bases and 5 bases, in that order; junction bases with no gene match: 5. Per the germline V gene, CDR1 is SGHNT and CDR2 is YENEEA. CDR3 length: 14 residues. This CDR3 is CASSPNRGTGELFF. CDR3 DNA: TGTGCCAGCAGCCCCAACAGGGGAACCGGGGAGCTGTTTTTT.

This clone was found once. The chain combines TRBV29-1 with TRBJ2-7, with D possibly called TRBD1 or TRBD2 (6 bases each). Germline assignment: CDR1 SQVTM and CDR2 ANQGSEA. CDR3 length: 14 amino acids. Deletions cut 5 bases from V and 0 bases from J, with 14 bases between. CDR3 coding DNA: TGCAGCGTTTGCGGGACAAAGAGCTCCTACGAGCAGTACTTC. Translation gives CSVCGTKSSYEQYF.

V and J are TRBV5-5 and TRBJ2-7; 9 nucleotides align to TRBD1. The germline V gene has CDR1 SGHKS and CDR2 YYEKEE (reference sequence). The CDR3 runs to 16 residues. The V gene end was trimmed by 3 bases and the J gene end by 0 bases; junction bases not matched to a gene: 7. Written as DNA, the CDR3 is TGTGCCAGCAGCTGGCTGACAGGGGGTTTCTCCTACGAGCAGTACTTC. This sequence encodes CASSWLTGGFSYEQYF.